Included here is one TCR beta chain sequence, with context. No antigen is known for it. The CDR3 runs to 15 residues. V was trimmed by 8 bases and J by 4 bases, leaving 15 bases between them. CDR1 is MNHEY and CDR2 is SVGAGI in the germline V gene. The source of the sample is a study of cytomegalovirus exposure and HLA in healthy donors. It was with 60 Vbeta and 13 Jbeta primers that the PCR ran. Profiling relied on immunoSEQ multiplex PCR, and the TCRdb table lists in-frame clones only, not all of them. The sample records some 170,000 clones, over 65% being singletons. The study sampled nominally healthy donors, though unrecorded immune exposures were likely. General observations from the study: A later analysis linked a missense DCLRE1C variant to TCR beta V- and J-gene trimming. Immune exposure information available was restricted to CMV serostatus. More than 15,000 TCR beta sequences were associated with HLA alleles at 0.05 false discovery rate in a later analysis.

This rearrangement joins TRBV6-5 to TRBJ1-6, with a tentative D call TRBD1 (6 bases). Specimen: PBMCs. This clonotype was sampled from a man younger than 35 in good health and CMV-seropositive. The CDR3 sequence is CASGKTGGYNSPLHF. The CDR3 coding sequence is TGTGCCAGCGGAAAGACAGGCGGGTATAATTCACCCCTCCACTTT.